These 29 T cell receptor beta chains were all obtained from the same sample, sequenced in a study of cytomegalovirus exposure and HLA in healthy donors. The PCR employed 60 Vbeta primers together with 13 Jbeta primers. Using immunoSEQ multiplex PCR, the repertoire was profiled, and TCRdb retains in-frame clones only, with some absent. The repertoire holds roughly 160,000 clones, with roughly two thirds as singletons. Specimen: PBMCs. These receptors were taken from a woman in her 30s in good health and CMV-seronegative.

The chain links TRBV5-1 to TRBJ2-1; a possible D gene is TRBD2 (6 bases). This CDR3 has 17 residues. V was clipped by 7 bases and J by 2 bases, with 22 bases between them. Germline lookup yields CDR1 SGHRS and CDR2 YFSETQ. The CDR3 here is CASSVVRLSGTYNEQFF. The CDR3 nucleotides are TGCGCCAGCTCGGTGGTCAGGCTTAGCGGAACCTACAATGAGCAGTTCTTC.

The V gene is TRBV9, the J gene TRBJ2-6; D might be TRBD2 (6 bases). CDR3 length: 14 amino acids. V was trimmed by 4 bases and J by 4 bases, leaving 9 bases between them. Germline V CDR1 and CDR2: SGDLS, YYNGEE. CDR3 coding DNA: TGTGCCAGCAGCCCGGGGGTGGGGGCCAACGTCCTGACTTTC. As protein: CASSPGVGANVLTF.

This chain uses TRBV29-1 with TRBJ2-3; TRBD1 matches at 11 bases. The CDR3 is 16 amino acids. Germline V gene lookup returns CDR1 SQVTM and CDR2 ANQGSEA. V dropped 0 bases and J dropped 4; count of bases not matched to a gene: 6. For the CDR3, the DNA is TGCAGCGTTGAAGATCCAGGGACAGGGGGTCCAGATACGCAGTATTTT. This gives the protein CSVEDPGTGGPDTQYF.

The rearrangement joins TRBV5-5 to TRBJ1-2; 7 bases map to TRBD1. The CDR3 spans 14 residues. The trim removed 0 bases at V and 5 bases at J, leaving 4 bases unmatched. Germline V gene lookup returns CDR1 SGHKS and CDR2 YYEKEE (reference sequence). The CDR3 is CASSLGTGVYGYTF. DNA of the CDR3: TGTGCCAGCAGCTTGGGAACAGGGGTTTATGGCTACACCTTC. Full variable domain (remainder filled in from reference TRBV5-5 and TRBJ1-2): DAGVTQSPTHLIKTRGQQVTLRCSPISGHKSVSWYQQVLGQGPQFIFQYYEKEERGRGNFPDRFSARQFPNYSSELNVNALLLGDSALYLCASSLGTGVYGYTFGSGTRLTVV.

This clone was seen a few times. The rearrangement uses TRBV28 and TRBJ2-4; D is unclear. Trimming took off 2 bases at V and 0 bases at J, with 20 bases between the two ends. The CDR3 contains 19 residues. CDR1 MDHEN and CDR2 SYDVKM come from the germline V gene. For the CDR3, the DNA is TGTGCCAGCAGTTTACCCCCCCCGCGAGCGAAGCGAGCCAAAAACATTCAGTACTTC. This codes for CASSLPPPRAKRAKNIQYF.

The J gene is TRBJ2-5, the V gene TRBV2; tentative D call: TRBD2 (7 bases). V lost 6 bases and J lost 4, with 18 bases in between. The CDR3 sequence is 15 residues long. Germline V gene lookup returns CDR1 SNHLY and CDR2 FYNNEI. In DNA form, the CDR3 reads TGTGCCAGCAGCCCTCAGGGAAGGGGGGGAGAGACCCAGTACTTC. Amino acids: CASSPQGRGGETQYF.

The chain links TRBV13 to TRBJ2-7; D might be TRBD2 (6 bases). Trimming removed 5 bases from V and 5 bases from J, with 10 bases in between. Germline CDR1 PRHDT, CDR2 FYEKMQ (reference sequence). This CDR3 has 12 amino acids. CDR3 sequence reads: CASSPGVDEQYF. The CDR3 DNA reads as TGTGCCAGCAGCCCGGGAGTCGACGAGCAGTACTTC.

This rearrangement joins TRBV2 to TRBJ2-7; 9 nucleotides line up with TRBD1. Looked up from germline, CDR1 is SNHLY and CDR2 is FYNNEI. The CDR3 spans 13 residues. The V gene end was trimmed by 8 bases and the J gene end by 4 bases; junction bases not matched to a gene: 6. CDR3 sequence (DNA): TGTGCCAGCTTGGGACAGGGCGAATACGAGCAGTACTTC. This encodes CASLGQGEYEQYF.

V gene TRBV15 combines with J gene TRBJ2-6; D unresolved. This CDR3 contains 12 residues. V lost 7 bases and J lost 1, with 2 bases in between. Looked up from germline, CDR1 is LNHNV and CDR2 is YYDKDF (reference sequence). DNA for the CDR3: TGTGCCACCACTTCTGGGGCCAACGTCCTGACTTTC. As protein: CATTSGANVLTF.

This clone was observed a single time. The rearrangement uses TRBV30 and TRBJ1-3; D possibly corresponds to TRBD1 (6 bases). The CDR3 totals 13 residues. Germline V lookup: CDR1 GTSNPN, CDR2 SVGIG (reference sequence). V was trimmed by 7 bases and J by 2 bases, leaving 12 bases between them. This CDR3 is CASSRGTGNTIYF. DNA of the CDR3: TGTGCCTCCTCTAGGGGGACTGGAAACACCATATATTTT.

This clone has just a few counts. CDR3 DNA: TGTGCCAGCAGGAAGCGGGGGGCCTACAATGAGCAGTTCTTC. Translating gives CASRKRGAYNEQFF. The gene calls are TRBV28 and TRBJ2-1, with 9 positions matching TRBD2. The CDR3 has 14 amino acids. In germline, CDR1 is MDHEN, CDR2 SYDVKM. Losses at the gene ends were 6 bases for V and 2 bases for J; bases not matched to a gene: 2.

V gene TRBV14 combines with J gene TRBJ1-1; the D gene is possibly TRBD1 (6 bases). The CDR3 runs to 14 residues. Trimming left V 4 bases short and J 5 bases short, with 14 bases between. Germline V CDR1 and CDR2: SGHDN, FVKESK. The CDR3 DNA is TGTGCCAGCAGCCCTCAGGGGAGGGGAACTGAAGCTTTCTTT. Residues: CASSPQGRGTEAFF.

In the case of this clone: Other DNA sequences within the sample encode an identical CDR3. V gene TRBV29-1 combines with J gene TRBJ2-2, with a tentative D call TRBD1 (6 bases). Germline-derived CDR1 and CDR2 are SQVTM and ANQGSEA. V dropped 0 bases and J dropped 1 base, with 9 bases sitting between them. This CDR3 is built from 15 residues. In nucleotides, the CDR3 is TGCAGCGTTGAAGATTACAGGGAGAACACCGGGGAGCTGTTTTTT. It is translated as CSVEDYRENTGELFF.

The rearrangement uses TRBV6-1 and TRBJ2-4, with 11 bases aligning to TRBD2. Germline assignment: CDR1 MNHNS and CDR2 SASEGT. The V segment lost 1 base and the J segment 15 bases; nucleotides outside the gene matches: 11. This CDR3 spans 15 amino acids. In DNA, the CDR3 is TGTGCCAGCAGTGAAGAACTAGCGGGGGCCCAAGTCTGGTACTTC. As protein: CASSEELAGAQVWYF.

J is TRBJ2-1 and V is TRBV4-2; D might be TRBD1 (6 bases). The CDR3 is 17 amino acids. Trimming left V 0 bases short and J 2 bases short, with 14 bases between. CDR1 and CDR2 from the germline V gene are LGHNA and YNFKEQ. The CDR3 coding sequence is TGTGCCAGCAGCCAAGATCTTCCACAGGGAACCTACAATGAGCAGTTCTTC. It encodes CASSQDLPQGTYNEQFF.

The gene calls are TRBV2 and TRBJ1-1; D remains ambiguous. Trimming stripped 6 bases from V and 3 bases from J, with 11 bases between. The CDR3 is 13 residues long. The germline CDR1 and CDR2 sequences are SNHLY and FYNNEI. The CDR3 coding sequence is TGTGCCAGCAGGACTACCCGGGACACTGAAGCTTTCTTT. It translates to CASRTTRDTEAFF.

The rearrangement uses TRBV7-9 and TRBJ2-1; a possible D gene is TRBD2 (6 bases). Trimming stripped 4 bases from V and 6 bases from J, with 7 bases between. This CDR3 contains 12 residues. Germline lookup yields CDR1 SEHNR and CDR2 FQNEAQ (reference sequence). In DNA form, the CDR3 reads TGTGCCAGCAGCTCGCGGGGCAATGAGCAGTTCTTC. The encoded protein is CASSSRGNEQFF.

CDR3 loop: CATVGTGGSYYQPQHF. The CDR3 region has the DNA TGTGCCACCGTCGGGACAGGGGGTAGTTACTATCAGCCCCAGCATTTT. The V gene is TRBV19, the J gene TRBJ1-5; 11 bases match TRBD1. Germline lookup yields CDR1 LNHDA and CDR2 SQIVND (reference sequence). Trimming removed 10 bases from V and 5 bases from J; junction bases left unmatched: 13. The CDR3 covers 16 residues.

The chain links TRBV11-2 to TRBJ2-1, with TRBD2 identical over 8 bases. The CDR3 sequence is 15 residues long. The germline V gene has CDR1 SGHAT and CDR2 FQNNGV. Unmatched junction bases numbered 9, after V lost 3 bases and J lost 8 bases. The CDR3 DNA is TGTGCCAGCAGCTTGTCCGGGAGGGCCTTCGATGAGCAGTTCTTC. Protein product: CASSLSGRAFDEQFF.

V is TRBV10-3 and J is TRBJ2-1, with 15 bases identical to TRBD2. The CDR3 sequence is 14 residues long. The trim removed 10 bases at V and 9 bases at J, leaving 7 bases unmatched. Germline V gene lookup returns CDR1 ENHRY and CDR2 SYGVKD. CDR3 nucleotides: TGTGCCACCGGACTAGCGGGGGGGCCGGGTGAGCAGTTCTTC. Encoded protein: CATGLAGGPGEQFF.

This clone was observed a few times. The CDR3 spells CASSSGVLETQYF. CDR3 coding DNA: TGTGCCAGCAGCTCCGGGGTTCTGGAGACCCAGTACTTC. This chain joins TRBV7-2 and TRBJ2-5, with D possibly TRBD2 on 5 matching bases. Trimming removed 4 bases at V and 5 bases at J, with 11 bases between. Germline loops: CDR1 SGHTA, CDR2 FQGNSA. The CDR3 is made up of 13 amino acids.

The V gene is TRBV7-7, the J gene TRBJ2-2, with a possible D match to TRBD1 (8 bases). The CDR3 runs 17 residues. V shed 3 bases and J shed 4 bases, with 18 bases lying between them. The germline gives CDR1 SSHAT, CDR2 FNYEAQ (reference sequence). The CDR3 spells CASSFTGGVSGTGELFF. The DNA for the CDR3 is TGTGCCAGCAGCTTTACAGGGGGGGTTAGCGGCACCGGGGAGCTGTTTTTT.

The genes are TRBV27 and TRBJ1-2, with D tentatively TRBD1 (5 bases). The germline CDR1 and CDR2 sequences are MNHEY and SMNVEV (reference sequence). V was shortened by 6 bases and J by 4 bases, with 18 bases between the two germline ends. This CDR3 comprises 15 residues. CDR3 DNA sequence: TGTGCCAGCAGACCCCCGGGGTGGGGGGGCTATGGCTACACCTTC. The encoded protein is CASRPPGWGGYGYTF.

This chain joins TRBV6-1 and TRBJ2-2; 7 positions match TRBD2. Trimming took 8 bases from V and 4 from J; bases not matched to a gene: 1. Looked up from germline, CDR1 is MNHNS and CDR2 is SASEGT. CDR3 size: 12 residues. CDR3 region: CASAGVTGELFF. As DNA, the CDR3 is TGTGCCAGCGCGGGAGTCACCGGGGAGCTGTTTTTT.

The chain combines TRBV9 with TRBJ1-2; possible D gene TRBD1, 6 bases. Deletions cut 4 bases from V and 4 bases from J, with 11 bases between. The CDR3 consists of 13 residues. CDR1 and CDR2 from the germline V gene are SGDLS and YYNGEE. CDR3 DNA: TGTGCCAGCAGCACGGGGGGGGCCTATGGCTACACCTTC. Translated, it gives CASSTGGAYGYTF.

This chain connects TRBV6-1 to TRBJ2-3; TRBD2 might be the D (6 bases). Germline CDR1 and CDR2: MNHNS and SASEGT. This CDR3 is built from 16 residues. V was clipped by 3 bases and J by 1 base, with 14 bases between them. The CDR3 DNA is TGTGCCAGCAGTGATGGCGGGGCAGCTGGCACAGATACGCAGTATTTT. The encoded protein is CASSDGGAAGTDTQYF.

The CDR3 sequence is CASSQDTLEVRYEQFF. In DNA, the CDR3 is TGTGCCAGCAGCCAAGATACCCTAGAAGTTAGGTATGAGCAGTTCTTC. The chain joins TRBV4-2 to TRBJ2-1; D remains ambiguous. Trimming left V 0 bases short and J 8 bases short, with 17 bases between. This CDR3 has 16 residues. Germline V gene lookup returns CDR1 LGHNA and CDR2 YNFKEQ.

This clone was observed a single time. The chain couples TRBV30 to TRBJ1-2; tentative D call: TRBD1 (6 bases). Looked up from germline, CDR1 is GTSNPN and CDR2 is SVGIG (reference sequence). V was cut by 4 bases and J by 6 bases, with 12 bases left in between. The CDR3 has 12 amino acids. DNA of the CDR3: TGTGCCTGGACCCCTACAGGGAATGGCTACACCTTC. Translation: CAWTPTGNGYTF.

This chain links TRBV15 with TRBJ2-3; maybe TRBD1 (5 bases). CDR1 LNHNV and CDR2 YYDKDF come from the germline V gene (reference sequence). V was pared by 1 base and J by 4 bases, with 12 bases between. CDR3 length: 15 residues. In nucleotides, the CDR3 is TGTGCCACCAGCAGAGGGCCGACAGTGTCAGATACGCAGTATTTT. Residues: CATSRGPTVSDTQYF. Combining the CDR3 with reference TRBV15 and TRBJ2-3 gives the whole variable domain DAMVIQNPRYQVTQFGKPVTLSCSQTLNHNVMYWYQQKSSQAPKLLFHYYDKDFNNEADTPDNFQSRRPNTSFCFLDIRSPGLGDTAMYLCATSRGPTVSDTQYFGPGTRLTVL.